A single sample gave rise to the 31 T cell receptor beta chains below, sequenced in a study of shared T cell receptors in the human thymus. This table comes from immunoSEQ multiplex PCR, and its TCRdb copy is limited to in-frame clones, with some not included. The data contain around 67,000 clones, about 95% of them singletons. Material: thymocytes. Receptor source: a human donor.

This rearrangement joins TRBV5-6 to TRBJ1-2; D is uncertain. Germline V gene lookup returns CDR1 SGHDT and CDR2 YYEEEE. This CDR3 has 17 residues. The V and J ends lost 3 bases and 5 bases respectively, with 23 bases between them. The CDR3 sequence is CASSWGAFMSAGYGYTF. CDR3 nucleotide sequence: TGTGCCAGCAGCTGGGGTGCCTTCATGAGCGCGGGATATGGCTACACCTTC. The full variable domain, rest sourced from reference TRBV5-6 and TRBJ1-2, is DAGVTQSPTHLIKTRGQQVTLRCSPKSGHDTVSWYQQALGQGPQFIFQYYEEEERQRGNFPDRFSGHQFPNYSSELNVNALLLGDSALYLCASSWGAFMSAGYGYTFGSGTRLTVV.

CDR3 region: CASSKPSPPGVDTQYF. CDR3 in DNA: TGTGCCAGCAGCAAACCCAGCCCTCCTGGGGTTGATACGCAGTATTTT. The chain recombines TRBV4-2 with TRBJ2-3; D remains unclear. Germline V CDR1 and CDR2: LGHNA, YNFKEQ. The ends were cut back, 5 bases at V and 6 bases at J, with 21 bases in the middle. This CDR3 region has 16 residues.

V usage is TRBV5-4 and J usage is TRBJ2-7; 8 bases match TRBD1. CDR1 is SGHNT, CDR2 YYREEE, per germline (reference sequence). Trimming at V came to 4 bases and at J to 2 bases, leaving 14 bases not matched to a gene. The CDR3 spans 17 residues. The CDR3 nucleotides are TGTGCCAGCAGCCCTCCTACACCACAGGGGGACGCCTACGAGCAGTACTTC. It is translated as CASSPPTPQGDAYEQYF.

The V call is TRBV7-3, the J call TRBJ1-2, with 8 bases matching TRBD1. V lost 4 bases to trimming and J lost 5 bases; unmatched junction nucleotides: 3. The germline V gene encodes CDR1 SGHTA and CDR2 FQGTGA. This CDR3 is built from 13 residues. This CDR3 is CASSSRQGYGYTF. CDR3 nucleotide sequence: TGTGCCAGCAGCTCGCGACAGGGGTATGGCTACACCTTC.

This chain joins TRBV15 and TRBJ2-6, with D perhaps matching TRBD1 or TRBD2 (5 bases each). The V end was cut by 8 bases, the J end by 0 bases, with 17 bases between. The CDR3 totals 17 residues. Per the germline V gene, CDR1 is LNHNV and CDR2 is YYDKDF (reference sequence). CDR3 bases: TGTGCCACCCGCAAGGGACCCCGTATCTCTGGGGCCAACGTCCTGACTTTC. This gives the protein CATRKGPRISGANVLTF.

The rearrangement uses TRBV9 and TRBJ1-2; D ambiguous. Germline-derived CDR1 and CDR2 are SGDLS and YYNGEE. The V end was cut by 4 bases, the J end by 8 bases, with 18 bases between. The CDR3 length is 14 residues. CDR3 nucleotides: TGTGCCAGCAGCCCTAGCACCCCGAGGAACGGCTACACCTTC. This gives the protein CASSPSTPRNGYTF.

Turning to this clone: Germline is not matched at one junction end, which may reflect a read error. The rearrangement joins TRBV5-6 to TRBJ1-2, with 8 bases fitting TRBD1. The CDR3 is made up of 16 amino acids. Germline lookup yields CDR1 SGHDT and CDR2 YYEEEE. DNA of the CDR3: TGTGCCAGCAGCTTGGGCAAACAGGGGGATGACTACGGCTACACCTTC. It encodes CASSLGKQGDDYGYTF.

The genes are TRBV6-6 and TRBJ2-3; 8 nucleotides line up with TRBD1. V dropped 6 bases and J dropped 0; count of bases not matched to a gene: 8. CDR1 MNHNY and CDR2 SVGAGI come from the germline V gene (reference sequence). CDR3 length: 16 amino acids. The CDR3 DNA reads as TGTGCCAGCAGGCGGACAGGGCCCAATAGCACAGATACGCAGTATTTT. Its translation is CASRRTGPNSTDTQYF.

This clone was detected only once. This chain connects TRBV11-1 to TRBJ1-1; D uncertain. V was cut by 5 bases and J by 0 bases, with 19 bases left in between. In germline, CDR1 is SGHAT, CDR2 FQDESV (reference sequence). The CDR3 spans 17 residues. DNA of the CDR3: TGTGCCAGCAGCCGGGCGTTAAGTTTTGGGGTGAACACTGAAGCTTTCTTT. Its protein is CASSRALSFGVNTEAFF.

The chain links TRBV28 to TRBJ2-5; D uncertain. V was pared by 0 bases and J by 1 base, with 6 bases between. Germline CDR1 is MDHEN and CDR2 is SYDVKM. The CDR3 totals 14 residues. Written as DNA, the CDR3 is TGTGCCAGCAGTTTATGCACAAGCCAAGAGACCCAGTACTTC. Translated, it gives CASSLCTSQETQYF.

This chain links TRBV4-1 with TRBJ2-7; TRBD1 might be the D (5 bases). Germline V lookup: CDR1 MGHRA, CDR2 YSYEKL. The length of the CDR3 is 19 residues. The V end was cut by 0 bases, the J end by 1 base, with 22 bases between. CDR3 in DNA: TGCGCCAGCAGCCAAGATTGTCGACAGTCGGCTTTAATATCCTACGAGCAGTACTTC. The encoded protein is CASSQDCRQSALISYEQYF.

V gene TRBV7-8 combines with J gene TRBJ1-2; no clear D gene. V was trimmed by 1 base and J by 7 bases, leaving 10 bases between them. Germline values: CDR1 SGHVS, CDR2 FQNEAQ. This CDR3 is 13 amino acids long. CDR3 coding DNA: TGTGCCAGCAGCTTAGGAGATTGGGGTGGCTACACCTTC. Its translation is CASSLGDWGGYTF.

The chain is built from TRBV11-3 and TRBJ1-2, with a possible D match to TRBD1 (6 bases). Trimming removed 5 bases at V and 2 bases at J, with 9 bases between. This CDR3 spans 13 amino acids. The germline gives CDR1 SGHNT, CDR2 YENEEA. Here the CDR3 reads CASSATGNYGYTF. CDR3 DNA sequence: TGTGCCAGCAGCGCTACAGGGAACTATGGCTACACCTTC. Full variable domain (missing parts from reference TRBV11-3 and TRBJ1-2): EAGVVQSPRYKIIEKKQPVAFWCNPISGHNTLYWYLQNLGQGPELLIRYENEEAVDDSQLPKDRFSAERLKGVDSTLKIQPAELGDSAVYLCASSATGNYGYTFGSGTRLTVV.

The chain uses TRBV15 and TRBJ2-4; D gene unclear. Germline lookup yields CDR1 LNHNV and CDR2 YYDKDF (reference sequence). V was clipped by 1 base and J by 0 bases, with 22 bases between them. CDR3 length equals 20 residues. CDR3 protein: CATSRVCHNHQTLAKNIQYF. CDR3 coding DNA: TGTGCCACCAGCAGAGTATGTCACAACCATCAGACTTTAGCCAAAAACATTCAGTACTTC.

The rearrangement links TRBV27 to TRBJ2-2, with 8 bases that match TRBD2. The length of the CDR3 is 14 residues. The V gene end was trimmed by 7 bases and the J gene end by 8 bases; junction bases not matched to a gene: 9. In germline, CDR1 is MNHEY, CDR2 SMNVEV (reference sequence). This chain's CDR3 is CASNQGLASGELFF. As DNA, the CDR3 is TGTGCCAGCAATCAAGGACTAGCCTCAGGGGAGCTGTTTTTT.

V gene TRBV7-2 combines with J gene TRBJ1-1, with D uncertain. Per the germline V gene, CDR1 is SGHTA and CDR2 is FQGNSA. Trimming removed 3 bases from V and 1 base from J, with 9 bases in between. The CDR3 runs to 14 residues. This chain's CDR3 is CASSLRGWNTEAFF. The CDR3 DNA reads TGTGCCAGCAGCTTGCGGGGATGGAACACTGAAGCTTTCTTT. The full variable domain, its missing parts supplied by reference TRBV7-2 and TRBJ1-1, is GAGVSQSPSNKVTEKGKDVELRCDPISGHTALYWYRQSLGQGLEFLIYFQGNSAPDKSGLPSDRFSAERTGGSVSTLTIQRTQQEDSAVYLCASSLRGWNTEAFFGQGTRLTVV.

The chain carries TRBV7-9 and TRBJ2-7; D gene ambiguous. Trimming shortened V by 0 bases and J by 5 bases, and 8 bases separated the two germline ends. Germline assignment: CDR1 SEHNR and CDR2 FQNEAQ (reference sequence). The CDR3 is made up of 13 amino acids. For the CDR3, the DNA is TGTGCCAGCAGCTTAGCCCCCGAACACGAGCAGTACTTC. This codes for CASSLAPEHEQYF. The variable domain in full, with the rest retrieved from reference TRBV7-9 and TRBJ2-7, is DTGVSQNPRHKITKRGQNVTFRCDPISEHNRLYWYRQTLGQGPEFLTYFQNEAQLEKSRLLSDRFSAERPKGSFSTLEIQRTEQGDSAMYLCASSLAPEHEQYFGPGTRLTVT.

The V call is TRBV28, the J call TRBJ1-4, with D perhaps matching TRBD1 (6 bases). This CDR3 region has 15 residues. Germline V CDR1 and CDR2: MDHEN, SYDVKM. Between the trimmed V and J ends, which lost 4 bases and 7 bases, there was a span of 16 bases. The DNA for the CDR3 is TGTGCCAGCAGTTCCCCGGGGGGCGGGAGTGAAAAACTGTTTTTT. This encodes CASSSPGGGSEKLFF.

This clone was observed a few times. The V gene is TRBV6-1, the J gene TRBJ1-6, with D unclear. V dropped 4 bases and J dropped 0 bases, with 13 bases sitting between them. Per the germline V gene, CDR1 is MNHNS and CDR2 is SASEGT. CDR3 size: 17 residues. CDR3 sequence: CASSVGPTSSYNSPLHF. The CDR3 bases are TGTGCCAGCAGTGTTGGCCCGACGAGCTCCTATAATTCACCCCTCCACTTT.

The rearrangement joins TRBV5-1 to TRBJ1-4, with D tentatively TRBD1 (6 bases). The V gene's germline CDR1 is SGHRS and CDR2 YFSETQ. Trimming removed 6 bases from V and 2 bases from J, with 26 bases in between. This CDR3 spans 19 amino acids. CDR3 in amino acids: CASIRLRQDLKGTNEKLFF. CDR3 nucleotides: TGCGCCAGCATTAGGCTTCGACAGGACCTAAAGGGGACTAATGAAAAACTGTTTTTT.

The V call is TRBV10-3, the J call TRBJ2-3; D call uncertain. This CDR3 contains 16 residues. Trimming pared 0 bases from V and 0 bases from J, leaving 10 bases between. Germline CDR1 and CDR2: ENHRY and SYGVKD. The CDR3 DNA reads TGTGCCATCAGTGAGTCCCCCAGGCAAAGCACAGATACGCAGTATTTT. Translating it yields CAISESPRQSTDTQYF.

The rearrangement uses TRBV7-6 and TRBJ2-1, with D perhaps matching TRBD2 (5 bases). Germline lookup yields CDR1 SGHVS and CDR2 FNYEAQ. The CDR3 totals 12 residues. The germline V and J ends were trimmed by 0 bases and 12 bases, with 9 bases remaining between them. This CDR3 is CASSLAGELQFF. The CDR3 nucleotides are TGTGCCAGCAGCTTAGCGGGAGAGTTGCAGTTCTTC.

This chain links TRBV28 with TRBJ1-2; TRBD1 is a possible D gene (5 bases). Trimming cost V 3 bases and J 4 bases, with 15 bases left between them. The germline V gene has CDR1 MDHEN and CDR2 SYDVKM. This CDR3 has 15 amino acids. CDR3 DNA sequence: TGTGCCAGCAGTTTGAAGGGGCAGAACCCCTATGGCTACACCTTC. Residues: CASSLKGQNPYGYTF.

This chain links TRBV7-9 with TRBJ2-2; TRBD2 is a possible D gene (7 bases). The CDR3 loop spans 17 amino acids. The ends were cut back, 5 bases at V and 0 bases at J, with 16 bases in the middle. Germline V gene lookup returns CDR1 SEHNR and CDR2 FQNEAQ (reference sequence). CDR3 in DNA: TGTGCCAGCAGCCTAAGCGGGACATACGCGAACACCGGGGAGCTGTTTTTT. Protein product: CASSLSGTYANTGELFF.

This chain links TRBV14 with TRBJ1-3, with D tentatively TRBD1 (6 bases). CDR3 size: 15 residues. Trimming stripped 6 bases from V and 4 bases from J, with 16 bases between. Germline CDR1 SGHDN, CDR2 FVKESK. The CDR3 DNA reads TGTGCCAGCAGAGCTGACAGGCCGCTGGGAAACACCATATATTTT. The encoded protein is CASRADRPLGNTIYF.

CDR3 DNA sequence: TGTGCCAGCAGTGGAGAGGGCAATGAGCAGTTCTTC. Encoded protein: CASSGEGNEQFF. The chain employs TRBV2 and TRBJ2-1; a possible D gene is TRBD2 (5 bases). With 4 bases removed from V and 6 bases from J, the gap between germline ends came to 7 bases. Germline V gene sequence: CDR1 SNHLY, CDR2 FYNNEI. This CDR3 spans 12 amino acids.

V usage is TRBV27 and J usage is TRBJ2-3, with 8 bases lining up with TRBD2. Germline CDR1 and CDR2: MNHEY and SMNVEV (reference sequence). With V trimmed by 3 bases and J by 2 bases, 4 bases remained unmatched. This CDR3 contains 15 residues. The CDR3 protein is CASSFSGGPTDTQYF. CDR3 sequence (DNA): TGTGCCAGCAGTTTCTCGGGGGGGCCCACAGATACGCAGTATTTT.

This rearrangement joins TRBV7-3 to TRBJ2-5; no definite D call. The J call may be wrong; the DNA end is better matched by TRBJ2-7. CDR1 SGHTA and CDR2 FQGTGA come from the germline V gene. CDR3 size: 10 residues. CDR3: CASRYYEQYF. CDR3 nucleotides: TGTGCCAGCAGGTACTACGAGCAGTACTTC.

The chain has TRBV25-1 and TRBJ2-5; TRBD2 is a possible D gene (5 bases). V gave up 7 bases and J gave up 1 base, with 13 bases separating them. Germline assignment: CDR1 MGHDK and CDR2 SYGVNS. This CDR3 has 14 amino acids. CDR3 sequence reads: CASISSAGQETQYF. The CDR3 coding sequence is TGTGCCAGCATAAGTTCCGCGGGCCAAGAGACCCAGTACTTC.

The chain is built from TRBV7-2 and TRBJ1-6, with a weak D call TRBD1 (6 bases). Germline V gene data show CDR1 as SGHTA and CDR2 as FQGNSA. V was trimmed by 0 bases and J by 3 bases, leaving 15 bases between them. CDR3 length equals 18 residues. The CDR3, as DNA: TGTGCCAGCAGCTTAGCCTGGAGAAGGACAGTCTATAATTCACCCCTCCACTTT. Translated, it gives CASSLAWRRTVYNSPLHF.

The genes are TRBV13 and TRBJ1-2, with TRBD1 matching over 11 bases. With V trimmed by 1 base and J by 4 bases, 11 bases remained unmatched. The CDR3 is made up of 18 amino acids. The V gene's germline CDR1 is PRHDT and CDR2 FYEKMQ (reference sequence). The CDR3, as DNA: TGTGCCAGCAGCTTAGCGGTCTTTCGGACAGGGGGCGCCTATGGCTACACCTTC. It translates to CASSLAVFRTGGAYGYTF.